The source of this T cell receptor beta chain is a study of cytomegalovirus exposure and HLA in healthy donors. The wider study: As released early, the data held 70 million to 95 million unique TCRs from HLA-typed donors. General study points: Generally TCR sequences proved uncommon, though certain public TCRs appeared in numerous donors. One cluster of highly shared sequence variants probably arose as a sequencing artifact.

Concerning this clone: What it binds is unknown.

This PCR relied on a set of 60 Vbeta primers and 13 Jbeta primers. TCRdb's table, derived via immunoSEQ multiplex PCR, lists solely in-frame clones and lacks some. The table records about 80,000 clones, 60% to 80% of them present only once. Sequencing was performed on PBMCs. This sequence was found in a man aged 50 to 59 in good health and CMV-seronegative.

The CDR3 sequence: CASSLGTATFYNEQFF. Written as DNA, the CDR3 is TGTGCCAGCAGCTTGGGCACGGCGACATTCTACAATGAGCAGTTCTTC. The V call is TRBV5-8, the J call TRBJ2-1; D remains ambiguous. V was trimmed by 0 bases and J by 3 bases, leaving 13 bases between them. There are 16 residues in the CDR3. Germline V gene sequence: CDR1 SGHTS, CDR2 YDEGEE. The whole variable domain, filled in from reference TRBV5-8 and TRBJ2-1, reads EAGVTQSPTHLIKTRGQQATLRCSPISGHTSVYWYQQALGLGLQFLLWYDEGEERNRGNFPPRFSGRQFPNYSSELNVNALELEDSALYLCASSLGTATFYNEQFFGPGTRLTVL.